Listed below are T cell receptor beta chains from one sample, sequenced in a study of blood T cell repertoires in COVID-19. Repertoires were generated with immunoSEQ multiplex PCR, while TCRdb's copy carries only in-frame clones and drops some. The profile shows 75,000 to 95,000 clones, about 83% of them singletons. Sequencing used peripheral blood. These receptors originate from a woman aged 60-75 years with COVID-19, enrolled during active disease. Each CDR3 is given with its conserved first and last residue. D genes are given only for firm matches. Size is stated for part of the rows, as once, few or many counts, or as a class when the clone is expanded.

d_call,v_call,j_call,clone_size,cdr3_nt,cdr3_aa
TRBD1,TRBV5-1,TRBJ1-1,NA,TGCGCCAGCAGCTTGCTTTCAGGGGGCGATTTGGATGCGAACACTGAAGCTTTCTTT,CASSLLSGGDLDANTEAFF
NA,TRBV5-1,TRBJ1-3,NA,TGCGCCAGCAGCTTGGGACAATCTGGAAACACCATATATTTT,CASSLGQSGNTIYF
NA,TRBV7-2,TRBJ1-2,NA,TGTGCCAGCAGCTCCCGGTCGGGGAGCCCATTCTATGGCTACACCTTC,CASSSRSGSPFYGYTF
TRBD1,TRBV30,TRBJ1-2,NA,TGTGCCTGGAGTGTAGACAGGGCATACTATGGCTACACCTTC,CAWSVDRAYYGYTF
TRBD1,TRBV29-1,TRBJ2-7,once,TGCAGCGTTGGGGACAGACGTAGCGAGCAGTACTTC,CSVGDRRSEQYF
TRBD1,TRBV5-1,TRBJ2-7,NA,TGCGCCAGCAGCATAACGGGACAGGGGAACTACGAGCAGTACTTC,CASSITGQGNYEQYF
TRBD2,TRBV7-3,TRBJ2-2,NA,TGTGCCAGCAGTTTTAGCGGGGACATTAACACCGGGGAGCTGTTTTTT,CASSFSGDINTGELFF
NA,TRBV30,TRBJ1-5,NA,TGTGCCTGGAGAGTCAGGGAGGGGGATCAGCCCCAGCATTTT,CAWRVREGDQPQHF
NA,TRBV5-1,TRBJ1-4,NA,TGCGCCAGCAGCCCCCAGACCCAGGGAGAAAAACTGTTTTTT,CASSPQTQGEKLFF
TRBD2,TRBV11-2,TRBJ2-5,NA,TGTGCCAGCAGCTTAGGTAGCGGGGGGACCCAAGAGACCCAGTACTTC,CASSLGSGGTQETQYF
NA,TRBV19,TRBJ2-7,NA,TGTGCCAGTAGTTTCATGGGGCCCTCCTACGAGCAGTACTTC,CASSFMGPSYEQYF
NA,TRBV10-3,TRBJ1-1,few,TGTGCCATCATGGGAGGGATGAACACTGAAGCTTTCTTT,CAIMGGMNTEAFF
TRBD1,TRBV9,TRBJ1-1,NA,TGTGCCAGCAGCGTAGGCGCTGGACAGGGAGCTTTCTTT,CASSVGAGQGAFF
NA,TRBV9,TRBJ1-6,NA,TGTGCCAGCAGCGTAGGCGGGGATTCACCCCTCCACTTT,CASSVGGDSPLHF
NA,TRBV2,TRBJ1-1,NA,TGTGCCAGCAGTGAAGCGCAGGCAGGTGAAACTGAAGCTTTCTTT,CASSEAQAGETEAFF
NA,TRBV6-5,TRBJ1-1,NA,TGTGCCAGCATTAGCCAACAGGGTAACACTGAAGCTTTCTTT,CASISQQGNTEAFF
TRBD2,TRBV30,TRBJ2-5,NA,TGTGCCTGGAGTGTTGGAGTCGGGGGGGCGGAGACCCAGTACTTC,CAWSVGVGGAETQYF
TRBD2,TRBV6-2/TRBV6-3,TRBJ2-3,once,TGTGCCAGCAGTTATAGGACTAGCGGAGTCACAGATACGCAGTATTTT,CASSYRTSGVTDTQYF
TRBD2,TRBV11-3,TRBJ2-1,few,TGTGCCAGCAGCCAGGACAGGGAGAGGAGGAGCGGGGGGGCCAATGAGCAGTTCTTC,CASSQDRERRSGGANEQFF
TRBD1,TRBV2,TRBJ2-7,few,TGTGCCAGCCAGGGACAGGGCTACGAGCAGTACTTC,CASQGQGYEQYF
TRBD1,TRBV5-8,TRBJ2-7,NA,TGTGCCAGCAGCTTGGACAGGGGAGAGCAGTACTTC,CASSLDRGEQYF
TRBD2,TRBV11-2,TRBJ2-1,NA,TGTGCCAGCAGTCGACTAGCGGGGGATAGCTCCTACAATGAGCAGTTCTTC,CASSRLAGDSSYNEQFF
TRBD1,TRBV13,TRBJ2-5,NA,TGTGCCAGCAGCTTAGGCTACGGGACAGGGCAAGAGACCCAGTACTTC,CASSLGYGTGQETQYF
TRBD2,TRBV2,TRBJ2-1,NA,TGTGCCAGCAGGGCCGGGACTAGCGGGGGGGCCTACAATGAGCAGTTCTTC,CASRAGTSGGAYNEQFF
NA,TRBV30,TRBJ1-6,NA,TGTGCCTGGAGTCCCTCGACAGGTTCACCCCTCCACTTT,CAWSPSTGSPLHF
TRBD1,TRBV2,TRBJ1-2,once,TGTGCCAGCAGTGAAGCGCTAAGGACAGGGGGCAAGGGCTACACCTTC,CASSEALRTGGKGYTF